This T cell receptor (beta chain) was recorded in a study of T-cell memory formation after mild COVID-19. Study conclusions and caveats: The study detected some responding clones in pre-infection memory, suggesting cross-reactive memory joined.

MiXCR was run by TCRdb on the 5' RACE reads, yielding one entry per CDR3 protein. The sample carries 75,000 to 90,000 distinct CDR3 sequences, roughly 14% recorded once. The table lists this clonotype with a few counts. Its target is unknown. V shed 6 bases and J shed 3 bases, with 18 bases lying between them. The germline gives CDR1 ENHRY, CDR2 SYGVKD. The CDR3 runs 15 residues. This TCR was recovered from an adult woman who had mild COVID-19 (a few samples of this study predate the infection). Cell type and time point are not known. This chain connects TRBV10-3 to TRBJ2-7; D gene ambiguous. The material sequenced was PBMCs or a T cell subset sorted from them (not recorded which). In DNA, the CDR3 is TGTGCCATCAGCGCCTGGACCGATTACGACTACGAGCAGTACTTC. Encoded protein: CAISAWTDYDYEQYF.